This T cell receptor (beta chain) was found in a study of T-cell reconstitution after alpha-beta-depleted transplantation in children. Preparation of the TCRbeta library used unique molecular identifiers. MiXCR, run by TCRdb on the PCR reads, gives a single entry per CDR3 protein. The data hold 450,000 to 600,000 distinct CDR3 sequences, with approximately 32% observed a single time. V was cut by 0 bases and J by 5 bases, with 20 bases left in between. This CDR3 comprises 17 residues. Per germline, CDR1 SGHDT and CDR2 YYEEEE. The table lists this clonotype with a few counts. The rearrangement uses TRBV5-6 and TRBJ1-2; tentatively, D is TRBD1 (6 bases). Sequences were derived from PBMCs from the stem cell graft donor, sampled from the stem cell graft. The clonotype was recovered from a human donor who donated a stem cell graft to a child with aplastic anemia. The CDR3 DNA follows: TGTGCCAGCAGCTTGGCCCGCTATGGGGGCGCTGGGTATGGCTACACCTTC. As protein: CASSLARYGGAGYGYTF.